Presented here are 15 T cell receptor beta chains from one specimen sequenced in a study of shared clonotypes between healthy human individuals (dated by TCRdb to about 2020). The method behind the library was the immunoSEQ multiplex PCR assay. As stored in TCRdb, this immuneACCESS dataset retains in-frame rearrangements with V and J assigned. A fraction of the clones does not appear; measured against another copy, unresolved V genes explain less than half of the discrepancy, and the remainder lacks a known reason. The sample contains around 1.9 million clones, about 92% of them found a single time. Of the sample, under 2% falls within the top ten clones. For the CD8 naive samples, CD45RO-negative cells were positively selected for CCR7, yielding a CD45RA+CCR7+ population from which TemRA cells were excluded. What was sequenced was naive CD8+ T cells from PBMCs. Read against the paper, the sample's cell subset or site label means: CD45RA+CCR7+. The source is a young man in good health. Some clones in this sample may be carry-over from other donors' samples.

The rearrangement links TRBV27 to TRBJ1-1, with D maybe TRBD1 (5 bases). CDR1 is MNHEY and CDR2 is SMNVEV in the germline V gene (reference sequence). V gave up 5 bases and J gave up 1 base, with 14 bases separating them. There are 15 residues in the CDR3. The CDR3 region is CASSDRAGENTEAFF. The CDR3 region has the DNA TGTGCCAGCAGTGACCGTGCGGGGGAGAACACTGAAGCTTTCTTT.

The J gene is TRBJ1-1, the V gene TRBV9; no clear D gene. Germline-derived CDR1 and CDR2 are SGDLS and YYNGEE. V was trimmed by 4 bases and J by 1 base, leaving 17 bases between them. CDR3 size: 16 residues. The CDR3 spells CASSTDPRAPNTEAFF. The DNA of the CDR3 is TGTGCCAGCAGCACGGACCCGAGGGCCCCGAACACTGAAGCTTTCTTT.

V gene TRBV5-5 combines with J gene TRBJ2-7, with D possibly being TRBD1 or TRBD2 (6 bases each). Germline V gene data show CDR1 as SGHKS and CDR2 as YYEKEE (reference sequence). The CDR3 runs 14 residues. V shed 1 base and J shed 2 bases, with 10 bases lying between them. CDR3 residues: CASSLYREAYEQYF. CDR3 DNA sequence: TGTGCCAGCAGCTTGTACAGGGAGGCCTACGAGCAGTACTTC.

The rearrangement links TRBV6-6 to TRBJ2-7; D is uncertain. The germline CDR1 and CDR2 sequences are MNHNY and SVGAGI (reference sequence). CDR3 length equals 15 residues. Trimming removed 7 bases at V and 0 bases at J, with 16 bases between. The DNA for the CDR3 is TGTGCCAGCACTCAACTGGGGTTTAGCTCCTACGAGCAGTACTTC. It codes for CASTQLGFSSYEQYF.

The chain combines TRBV9 with TRBJ2-3; 7 bases align to TRBD2. CDR3 length: 15 amino acids. V lost 3 bases to trimming and J lost 2 bases; unmatched junction nucleotides: 6. Germline-derived CDR1 and CDR2 are SGDLS and YYNGEE. CDR3 coding DNA: TGTGCCAGCAGCGCTTCTGGGGGGGTCACAGATACGCAGTATTTT. Its translation: CASSASGGVTDTQYF. The full variable domain, rest sourced from reference TRBV9 and TRBJ2-3, is DSGVTQTPKHLITATGQRVTLRCSPRSGDLSVYWYQQSLDQGLQFLIQYYNGEERAKGNILERFSAQQFPDLHSELNLSSLELGDSALYFCASSASGGVTDTQYFGPGTRLTVL.

The chain employs TRBV7-8 and TRBJ2-7; D is undetermined. V was pared by 0 bases and J by 2 bases, with 5 bases between. Germline CDR1 is SGHVS and CDR2 is FQNEAQ. The length of the CDR3 is 13 residues. CDR3 nucleotide sequence: TGTGCCAGCAGCTTAGCGCCAGCCTACGAGCAGTACTTC. Translated, it gives CASSLAPAYEQYF.

The gene calls are TRBV28 and TRBJ2-1, with D possibly being TRBD2 (5 bases). V was trimmed by 2 bases and J by 9 bases, leaving 11 bases between them. This CDR3 has 13 residues. CDR1 is MDHEN, CDR2 SYDVKM, per germline. CDR3 sequence reads: CASSLGTRFEQFF. The CDR3 bases are TGTGCCAGCAGTTTAGGTACTAGATTTGAGCAGTTCTTC.

The gene calls are TRBV7-2 and TRBJ2-7; 9 bases are shared with TRBD2. V was pared by 2 bases and J by 2 bases, with 4 bases of the junction left unmatched. The CDR3 is 15 amino acids. Germline V gene data show CDR1 as SGHTA and CDR2 as FQGNSA. The CDR3 coding sequence is TGTGCCAGCAGCTTAAGCGGGAGGACCACCTACGAGCAGTACTTC. This codes for CASSLSGRTTYEQYF.

The chain recombines TRBV7-9 with TRBJ2-1, with 13 bases aligning to TRBD2. The CDR3 has 19 residues. The germline CDR1 and CDR2 sequences are SEHNR and FQNEAQ (reference sequence). With 5 bases clipped from V and 1 base from J, the junction kept 11 bases outside the gene matches. As DNA, the CDR3 is TGTGCCAGCAGCCCACCCCGGGGACTAGCGGGACTATCCTACAATGAGCAGTTCTTC. The encoded protein is CASSPPRGLAGLSYNEQFF.

The rearrangement links TRBV19 to TRBJ2-6; D uncertain. CDR3 length: 15 residues. The germline gives CDR1 LNHDA, CDR2 SQIVND (reference sequence). Trimming removed 7 bases at V and 0 bases at J, with 10 bases between. CDR3 amino acids: CASNVRYSGANVLTF. In DNA, the CDR3 is TGTGCCAGTAACGTCAGGTACTCTGGGGCCAACGTCCTGACTTTC. Looking up the rest from reference TRBV19 and TRBJ2-6 gives the full variable domain: DGGITQSPKYLFRKEGQNVTLSCEQNLNHDAMYWYRQDPGQGLRLIYYSQIVNDFQKGDIAEGYSVSREKKESFPLTVTSAQKNPTAFYLCASNVRYSGANVLTFGAGSRLTVL.

This chain joins TRBV20-1 and TRBJ1-2, with 10 bases that match TRBD1. V shed 6 bases, J shed 12 bases, and the junction held 7 bases outside the gene matches. The germline CDR1 and CDR2 sequences are DFQATT and SNEGSKA (reference sequence). The length of the CDR3 is 11 residues. The CDR3 sequence: CSAIDRGLDTF. The CDR3 DNA follows: TGCAGTGCCATAGACAGGGGGCTCGACACCTTC.

The gene calls are TRBV7-3 and TRBJ2-2; the D gene is possibly TRBD2 (7 bases). Germline V CDR1 and CDR2: SGHTA, FQGTGA. This CDR3 is built from 17 residues. The germline V and J ends were trimmed by 5 bases and 1 base, with 17 bases remaining between them. The CDR3 nucleotides are TGTGCCAGCAGCCCAACCCGGAGGGGGGGGAACACCGGGGAGCTGTTTTTT. It translates to CASSPTRRGGNTGELFF.

This chain uses TRBV29-1 with TRBJ2-3; a possible D gene is TRBD2 (5 bases). This CDR3 region has 16 residues. CDR1 and CDR2 from the germline V gene are SQVTM and ANQGSEA. V was pared by 4 bases and J by 0 bases, with 17 bases between. DNA for the CDR3: TGCAGCGTTGTCTTTGCGGGCCTCTGGAGCACAGATACGCAGTATTTT. Residues: CSVVFAGLWSTDTQYF.

V gene TRBV19 combines with J gene TRBJ2-7; 10 nucleotides match TRBD1. Per the germline V gene, CDR1 is LNHDA and CDR2 is SQIVND (reference sequence). V gave up 5 bases and J gave up 3 bases; unmatched junction bases: 10. CDR3 length: 16 amino acids. This CDR3 is CASSPRGDRGLYEQYF. For the CDR3, the DNA is TGTGCCAGTAGTCCCAGGGGGGACAGGGGCCTCTACGAGCAGTACTTC.

V is TRBV7-9 and J is TRBJ2-1; 9 nucleotides agree with TRBD1. This CDR3 is 14 amino acids long. Germline CDR1 reads SEHNR; CDR2 reads FQNEAQ (reference sequence). V dropped 7 bases and J dropped 7; count of bases not matched to a gene: 8. This CDR3 is CASNTQGARNEQFF. The CDR3 DNA sequence: TGTGCCAGCAACACACAGGGGGCAAGGAATGAGCAGTTCTTC.